This is a list of T cell receptor beta chains from one sample in a study of cytomegalovirus exposure and HLA in healthy donors. Measured with immunoSEQ multiplex PCR; TCRdb has only the in-frame clones, and not every one. The repertoire holds about 57,000 clones, with over 85% as singletons. Specimen: PBMCs. All receptors come from a woman younger than 35 in good health and CMV-seronegative. Each CDR3 is given with its conserved first and last residue. Fields, in order: clone size, J gene, V gene, CDR3 length, CDR3 protein. Clone size is stated in some rows and not others, as once, few, many or a class when expanded.

clone size: -; J gene: TRBJ1-2; V gene: TRBV28; CDR3 length: 13; CDR3 protein: CASSLQGAAGYTF
clone size: -; J gene: TRBJ1-1; V gene: TRBV4-1; CDR3 length: 16; CDR3 protein: CASSQARDRANTEAFF
clone size: -; J gene: TRBJ1-2; V gene: TRBV4-1; CDR3 length: 16; CDR3 protein: CASSQDEEQNYYGYTF
clone size: -; J gene: TRBJ1-1; V gene: TRBV7-9; CDR3 length: 15; CDR3 protein: CASSLTEGGNTEAFF
clone size: -; J gene: TRBJ1-1; V gene: TRBV30; CDR3 length: 13; CDR3 protein: CAWSLGVNTEAFF
clone size: -; J gene: TRBJ1-4; V gene: TRBV30; CDR3 length: 13; CDR3 protein: CAWSARGSEKLFF
clone size: -; J gene: TRBJ2-4; V gene: TRBV11-2; CDR3 length: 13; CDR3 protein: CASSAGGRNIQYF
clone size: -; J gene: TRBJ1-2; V gene: TRBV10-2; CDR3 length: 14; CDR3 protein: CASSVGGGNYGYTF
clone size: -; J gene: TRBJ1-5; V gene: TRBV18; CDR3 length: 13; CDR3 protein: CATAQGADQPQHF
clone size: -; J gene: TRBJ1-5; V gene: TRBV6-5; CDR3 length: 15; CDR3 protein: CASSRRTGGDQPQHF
clone size: once; J gene: TRBJ2-1; V gene: TRBV13; CDR3 length: 13; CDR3 protein: CASSGSLWNEQFF
clone size: -; J gene: TRBJ2-1; V gene: TRBV9; CDR3 length: 15; CDR3 protein: CASSVDNGRGNEQFF
clone size: -; J gene: TRBJ2-7; V gene: TRBV5-1; CDR3 length: 14; CDR3 protein: CASSSGQATYEQYF
clone size: -; J gene: TRBJ1-5; V gene: TRBV6-6; CDR3 length: 14; CDR3 protein: CASSSPSLSQPQHF
clone size: -; J gene: TRBJ2-5; V gene: TRBV11-2; CDR3 length: 16; CDR3 protein: CASSFPAGLGIETQYF
clone size: -; J gene: TRBJ2-5; V gene: TRBV7-9; CDR3 length: 17; CDR3 protein: CASSRTTSGGNRETQYF
clone size: once; J gene: TRBJ2-1; V gene: TRBV5-4; CDR3 length: 16; CDR3 protein: CASSAETGYQDNEQFF
clone size: -; J gene: TRBJ1-2; V gene: TRBV7-9; CDR3 length: 13; CDR3 protein: CASSHDRGYGYTF
clone size: -; J gene: TRBJ2-7; V gene: TRBV5-5; CDR3 length: 15; CDR3 protein: CASSLEGQGRDEQYF
clone size: few; J gene: TRBJ1-2; V gene: TRBV6-1; CDR3 length: 15; CDR3 protein: CASSEATRRLNGYTF
clone size: -; J gene: TRBJ2-7; V gene: TRBV9; CDR3 length: 16; CDR3 protein: CASSHETSGGTYEQYF
clone size: -; J gene: TRBJ1-2; V gene: TRBV2; CDR3 length: 16; CDR3 protein: CASSEARTGGASGYTF
clone size: -; J gene: TRBJ2-3; V gene: TRBV2; CDR3 length: 13; CDR3 protein: CASSEAETDTQYF
clone size: -; J gene: TRBJ2-2; V gene: TRBV6-6; CDR3 length: 14; CDR3 protein: CASKKTVGTGELFF